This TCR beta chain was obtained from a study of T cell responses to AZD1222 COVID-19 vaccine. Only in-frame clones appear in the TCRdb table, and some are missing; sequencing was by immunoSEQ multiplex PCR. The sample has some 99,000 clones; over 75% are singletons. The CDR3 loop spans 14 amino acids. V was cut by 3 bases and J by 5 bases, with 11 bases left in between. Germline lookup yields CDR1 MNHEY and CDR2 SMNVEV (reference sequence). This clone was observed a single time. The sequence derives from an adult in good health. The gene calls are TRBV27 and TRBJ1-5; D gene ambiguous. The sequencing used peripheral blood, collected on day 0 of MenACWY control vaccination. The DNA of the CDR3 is TGTGCCAGCAGTTTCCCTTTCCCTTATCAGCCCCAGCATTTT. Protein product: CASSFPFPYQPQHF.